One sample yielded the 22 T cell receptor beta chains listed below, sequenced in a study of cytomegalovirus exposure and HLA in healthy donors. PCR was performed using 60 Vbeta and 13 Jbeta primers. Using immunoSEQ multiplex PCR, the repertoire was profiled, and TCRdb retains in-frame clones only, with some absent. Among 150,000 to 200,000 clones listed, approximately 80% were seen once. The sequencing sample was made of PBMCs. The receptor set was obtained from a woman between 40 and 50 years old in good health and CMV-seropositive.

The chain employs TRBV4-3 and TRBJ1-1, with TRBD1 identical over 8 bases. The germline CDR1 and CDR2 sequences are LGHNA and YSLEER. After removal of 6 bases from V and 5 bases from J, the junction contained 8 bases not matched to a gene. The CDR3 has 14 amino acids. Here the CDR3 reads CASRTSTGDTEAFF. DNA for the CDR3: TGCGCCAGCAGAACCTCGACAGGGGATACTGAAGCTTTCTTT.

This clone was recorded a few times. The chain couples TRBV21-1 to TRBJ2-7; TRBD2, the table's D call, lacks a check against the DNA. TRBV21-1 is listed as a pseudogene. The CDR3 covers 13 residues. The CDR3 loop reads CASSKALLYEQYF. The CDR3 nucleotides are TGTGCCAGCAGCAAAGCCCTACTCTACGAGCAGTACTTC.

The chain links TRBV4-3 to TRBJ2-5, with 10 bases fitting TRBD2. The ends lost 0 bases at V and 2 bases at J; junction bases unmatched: 9. Germline CDR1 and CDR2: LGHNA and YSLEER. The CDR3 loop spans 18 amino acids. CDR3 bases: TGCGCCAGCAGCCAAGAGGCGGCTAGCGGGGGAACACAAGAGACCCAGTACTTC. Its protein product is CASSQEAASGGTQETQYF.

In the case of this clone: At one boundary the junction diverges from the germline segment, which might be a read error. This chain joins TRBV7-2 and TRBJ1-6, with 9 bases lining up with TRBD1. CDR3 size: 15 residues. CDR1 and CDR2 from the germline V gene are SGHTA and FQGNSA. This chain's CDR3 is CASNLQGQGPIPLHF. The CDR3 bases are TGTGCCAGCAACTTACAAGGACAGGGGCCTATCCCCCTCCACTTT. Full variable domain (remainder filled in from reference TRBV7-2 and TRBJ1-6): GAGVSQSPSNKVTEKGKDVELRCDPISGHTALYWYRQSLGQGLEFLIYFQGNSAPDKSGLPSDRFSAERTGGSVSTLTIQRTQQEDSAVYLCASNLQGQGPIPLHFGNGTRLTVT.

The J gene is TRBJ1-1, the V gene TRBV9; TRBD1 agrees at 8 bases. CDR1 and CDR2 from the germline V gene are SGDLS and YYNGEE. This CDR3 is built from 15 residues. V lost 1 base, J lost 5 bases, and 7 bases stayed unmatched. The CDR3 sequence: CASSVPDRVGTEAFF. Written as DNA, the CDR3 is TGTGCCAGCAGCGTACCGGACAGGGTTGGGACTGAAGCTTTCTTT.

This clone was counted once. J is TRBJ1-1 and V is TRBV7-2; possible D gene TRBD1, 5 bases. V dropped 11 bases and J dropped 5 bases, with 21 bases sitting between them. This CDR3 region has 14 residues. From germline, CDR1 is SGHTA and CDR2 FQGNSA. The CDR3 loop is CAGGGRERWTEAFF. The CDR3 nucleotides read TGTGCCGGTGGGGGGAGGGAGCGTTGGACTGAAGCTTTCTTT.

The chain employs TRBV14 and TRBJ1-2; D is perhaps TRBD1 (5 bases). With 1 base removed from V and 2 bases from J, the gap between germline ends came to 17 bases. Germline V gives CDR1 SGHDN, CDR2 FVKESK. This CDR3 spans 17 amino acids. The CDR3 spells CASSQGQWRTMNYGYTF. Here the CDR3 DNA reads TGTGCCAGCAGCCAAGGACAGTGGAGAACAATGAACTATGGCTACACCTTC.

The chain is built from TRBV11-2 and TRBJ2-7; D is possibly TRBD1 (6 bases). From germline, CDR1 is SGHAT and CDR2 FQNNGV. Trimming stripped 8 bases from V and 4 bases from J, with 15 bases between. The CDR3 has 13 amino acids. The CDR3 here is CASSLTGVYEQYF. CDR3 sequence (DNA): TGTGCCAGCTCCTTGACAGGTGTGTACGAGCAGTACTTC.

The CDR3 region is CASSLQGGMNTEAFF. The CDR3 DNA is TGCGCCAGCAGCTTACAGGGTGGGATGAACACTGAAGCTTTCTTT. The V and J genes are TRBV5-1 and TRBJ1-1; D might be TRBD1 (6 bases). V lost 2 bases to trimming and J lost 0 bases, with 11 bases between them. Germline CDR1 reads SGHRS; CDR2 reads YFSETQ. The CDR3 extends over 15 amino acids. Filled out from reference TRBV5-1 and TRBJ1-1, the complete variable domain reads KAGVTQTPRYLIKTRGQQVTLSCSPISGHRSVSWYQQTPGQGLQFLFEYFSETQRNKGNFPGRFSGRQFSNSRSEMNVSTLELGDSALYLCASSLQGGMNTEAFFGQGTRLTVV.

The J gene is TRBJ2-2, the V gene TRBV6-6, with D possibly TRBD1 on 6 matching bases. V was trimmed by 6 bases and J by 4 bases, leaving 9 bases between them. There are 13 residues in the CDR3. Per germline, CDR1 MNHNY and CDR2 SVGAGI (reference sequence). The DNA of the CDR3 is TGTGCCAGCAGGGCACAGGGCACCGGGGAGCTGTTTTTT. As protein: CASRAQGTGELFF.

The V gene is TRBV30, the J gene TRBJ2-7; TRBD1 aligns across 8 bases. CDR1 and CDR2 (germline): GTSNPN, SVGIG (reference sequence). This CDR3 is 15 amino acids long. Losses at the gene ends were 0 bases for V and 0 bases for J; bases not matched to a gene: 4. In DNA, the CDR3 is TGTGCCTGGAGTGTGGCAGGGGGCTTCTCCTACGAGCAGTACTTC. It is translated as CAWSVAGGFSYEQYF.

The chain combines TRBV4-2 with TRBJ2-7, with TRBD2 matching 7 bases. CDR1 and CDR2 from the germline V gene are LGHNA and YNFKEQ. The CDR3 runs to 15 residues. V shed 3 bases, J shed 2 bases, and the junction held 7 bases outside the gene matches. Here the CDR3 DNA reads TGTGCCAGCAGCCAGGATGGGGGGAGGGCCTACGAGCAGTACTTC. This sequence encodes CASSQDGGRAYEQYF.

V and J are TRBV5-6 and TRBJ1-2; D is unclear. CDR1 and CDR2 from the germline V gene are SGHDT and YYEEEE. The CDR3 extends over 16 amino acids. V lost 4 bases to trimming and J lost 2 bases, with 18 bases between them. As DNA, the CDR3 is TGTGCCAGCAGCCTATTCTCTTGGGCCCCAAACTATGGCTACACCTTC. Translation gives CASSLFSWAPNYGYTF.

This clone was observed a single time. The chain carries TRBV4-1 and TRBJ2-1; possible D gene TRBD2, 6 bases. The V end was cut by 3 bases, the J end by 3 bases, with 9 bases between. This CDR3 contains 14 residues. Germline lookup yields CDR1 MGHRA and CDR2 YSYEKL. The CDR3 protein is CASSQVSGYNEQFF. The CDR3 region has the DNA TGCGCCAGCAGCCAGGTTAGCGGCTACAATGAGCAGTTCTTC.

The chain couples TRBV6-5 to TRBJ2-7, with unresolved D. The CDR3 covers 15 residues. The V end was cut by 0 bases, the J end by 2 bases, with 11 bases between. The germline V gene has CDR1 MNHEY and CDR2 SVGAGI. The CDR3 region is CASSYSIQDAYEQYF. CDR3 DNA sequence: TGTGCCAGCAGTTACTCTATCCAGGATGCCTACGAGCAGTACTTC.

Concerning this clone: The junction does not match germline at one end; this may be a read error. The chain is built from TRBV4-1 and TRBJ2-3, with a tentative D call TRBD2 (5 bases). This CDR3 is built from 16 residues. Germline lookup yields CDR1 MGHRA and CDR2 YSYEKL. The CDR3 loop reads CASSQGLGTSQFPPLF. CDR3 DNA: TGCGCCAGCAGCCAAGGATTGGGAACTAGTCAATTCCCTCCCCTTTTT.

This chain's CDR3 is CASTPVPGTYGYTF. In DNA form, the CDR3 reads TGCGCCAGCACCCCGGTCCCGGGAACCTATGGCTACACCTTC. V and J are TRBV5-1 and TRBJ1-2; D gene unclear. The CDR3 loop spans 14 amino acids. V lost 6 bases and J lost 4, with 16 bases in between. Germline CDR1 and CDR2: SGHRS and YFSETQ.

This chain connects TRBV9 to TRBJ2-1; D possibly corresponds to TRBD2 (6 bases). V was clipped by 4 bases and J by 1 base, with 12 bases between them. CDR3 length: 15 amino acids. Germline V lookup: CDR1 SGDLS, CDR2 YYNGEE. The CDR3 region has the DNA TGTGCCAGCAGCCTCCCCGGGGGTTCCTACAATGAGCAGTTCTTC. Its translation is CASSLPGGSYNEQFF.

The chain is built from TRBV9 and TRBJ2-1; 11 bases are a match to TRBD2. The CDR3 spans 16 residues. V shed 0 bases, J shed 7 bases, and the junction held 6 bases outside the gene matches. Per germline, CDR1 SGDLS and CDR2 YYNGEE. Here the CDR3 DNA reads TGTGCCAGCAGCGTAGTAGCGGGAGGGCCGAGGAATGAGCAGTTCTTC. Protein sequence: CASSVVAGGPRNEQFF.

The chain uses TRBV6-6 and TRBJ2-5; 12 bases are shared with TRBD1. With the DNA end fitting TRBJ2-7 better, the J assignment may be wrong. The CDR3 loop spans 14 amino acids. In germline, CDR1 is MNHNY, CDR2 SVGAGI (reference sequence). This CDR3 reads CASSSGTGGTEQYF. The CDR3 region has the DNA TGTGCCAGCAGCTCCGGGACAGGGGGCACCGAGCAGTACTTC.

The genes are TRBV2 and TRBJ2-6; 7 nucleotides line up with TRBD1. Trimming took 5 bases from V and 3 from J; bases not matched to a gene: 22. The CDR3 covers 21 residues. The germline V gene encodes CDR1 SNHLY and CDR2 FYNNEI. For the CDR3, the DNA is TGTGCCAGCAGTTCCCGATCAGCCACGACAGGGCGAGGGGTTGGGGCCAACGTCCTGACTTTC. It yields the protein CASSSRSATTGRGVGANVLTF.

V usage is TRBV19 and J usage is TRBJ1-2; possible D gene TRBD1, 6 bases. The CDR3 is 12 residues long. V was cut by 7 bases and J by 4 bases, with 10 bases left in between. CDR1 and CDR2 from the germline V gene are LNHDA and SQIVND (reference sequence). CDR3 bases: TGTGCCAGTACCGACAGGAGCTATGGCTACACCTTC. As protein: CASTDRSYGYTF.